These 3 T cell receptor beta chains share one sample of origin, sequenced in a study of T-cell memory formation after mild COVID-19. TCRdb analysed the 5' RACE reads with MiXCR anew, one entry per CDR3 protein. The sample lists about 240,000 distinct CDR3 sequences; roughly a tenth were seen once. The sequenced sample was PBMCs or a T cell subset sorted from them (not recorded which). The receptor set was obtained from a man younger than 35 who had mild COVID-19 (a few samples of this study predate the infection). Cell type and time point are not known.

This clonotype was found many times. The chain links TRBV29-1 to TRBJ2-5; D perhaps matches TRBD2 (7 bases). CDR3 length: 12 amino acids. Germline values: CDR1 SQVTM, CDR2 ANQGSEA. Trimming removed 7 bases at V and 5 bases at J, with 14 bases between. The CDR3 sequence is CSATGGQETQYF. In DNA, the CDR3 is TGCAGCGCCACCGGGGGGCAGGAGACCCAGTACTTC.

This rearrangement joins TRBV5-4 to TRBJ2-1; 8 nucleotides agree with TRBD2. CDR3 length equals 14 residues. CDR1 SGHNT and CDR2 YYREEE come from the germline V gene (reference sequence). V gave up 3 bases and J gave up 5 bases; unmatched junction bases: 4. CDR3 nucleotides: TGTGCCAGCAGCTGGGTAGCGGGGAACAATGAGCAGTTCTTC. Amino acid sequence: CASSWVAGNNEQFF.

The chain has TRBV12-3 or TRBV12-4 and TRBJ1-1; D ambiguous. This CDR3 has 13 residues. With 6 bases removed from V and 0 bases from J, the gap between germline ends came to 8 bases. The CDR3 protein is CASSRPLNTEAFF. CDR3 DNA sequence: TGTGCCAGCAGCCGCCCACTGAACACTGAAGCTTTCTTT.